This paragraph reports one T cell receptor beta chain. Its antigen is not yet known. Per-nucleotide qualities are absent, and no much larger clonotype sits a single base away. Taken from cysteine to phenylalanine, the CDR3 has 19 residues. CDR3 DNA only is kept here, 57 bases in frame from base 1. The CDR1 and CDR2 encoded by the germline V gene are SGHRS and YFSETQ. The junction shows trimming of 4 bases on V and 0 bases on J, and the gene matches do not reach 11 bases of it. The collaborating institutions used their own protocols to collect whole blood in K2EDTA tubes. Collaborator samples were shipped for TCRbeta analysis as frozen whole blood, isolated PBMCs, or DNA extracted from either sample type. The sample is drawn from a study of blood T cell repertoires in COVID-19 (dated by TCRdb to about 2020). As for the study more broadly: Samples covering the acute and convalescent phases of COVID-19 were provided by collaborators in the United States, Italy and Spain. Where available, HLA class I and class II types were obtained from metadata supplied by the sample provider rather than from assay-based typing. The repertoires were released in a freely available public database meant as a resource for research on the immune response to SARS-CoV-2. The dataset comprised deeply sampled blood TCRbeta repertoires from subjects exposed to, actively infected with, or recovered from COVID-19. The prospective study material was composed of cDNA or gDNA derived from T cells, B-cell-depleted T cells, or PBMCs. Nearly every sample came with metadata listing a de-identified subject ID, COVID-19 status, age in years and sex. Samples came from the ongoing ImmuneRACE study (first 160 participants) plus 1,254 subjects from 6 global collaborators. What the research found in general, with its limitations: Clinical and demographic metadata were provided uncurated, with the amount varying by source and participant.

The immunoSEQ Assay, a bias-controlled multiplex PCR, was used to amplify TCRbeta CDR3 regions from genomic DNA. As for the authors' bioinformatics: The number of nucleated cells in each sample was estimated from the amplification of reference gene primers within the assay. To quantify the absolute abundance of each unique TCRbeta CDR3 rearrangement, sequence reads were collapsed and filtered. For each sample, productive Simpson clonality was calculated as the square root of Simpson's diversity index across productive rearrangements. TCRdb holds this immuneACCESS table with in-frame rearrangements only. Some clones are missing; in checked studies, unresolved V genes explain under half, and the rest has no known cause. V and J calls and clone size are as listed in that table; D and trimming were resolved from the DNA. For this sample the table gives some 73,000 clones, of which 90% were detected only once. The ten biggest clones cover 6.9% of the sample.

The sequence was obtained from a human donor in a cohort sampled during active COVID-19. The chain is assembled from TRBV5-1 and TRBJ1-3; TRBD1 aligns with 12 central bases. The sample consisted of peripheral blood. The DNA sequence is as follows: TGCGCCAGCAGCGCACCGGGACAGGGGGCTTCAAGCTCTGGAAACACCATATATTTT. Its product reads: CASSAPGQGASSSGNTIYF.